Shown below are 22 T cell receptor beta chains from a single sample sequenced in a study of T cell responses to AZD1222 COVID-19 vaccine. Method: immunoSEQ multiplex PCR; TCRdb's copy keeps in-frame clones and lacks some. The sample carries approximately 99,000 clones, approximately 90% recorded once. The specimen was peripheral blood, collected 28 days after the second AZD1222 dose. The source of these receptors is an adult who received the AZD1222 COVID-19 vaccine.

This chain joins TRBV21-1 and TRBJ1-5. TRBV21-1 is tagged as a pseudogene. CDR3 length equals 16 residues. For the CDR3, the DNA is TGTGCCAGCAGCCCGAGCGCGGGGTGGGGGAGTCAGCCCCAGCATTTT. Its protein product is CASSPSAGWGSQPQHF.

The chain recombines TRBV5-4 with TRBJ2-2, with a tentative D call TRBD1 (5 bases). The ends were cut back, 5 bases at V and 4 bases at J, with 12 bases in the middle. The CDR3 consists of 14 residues. CDR1 and CDR2 (germline): SGHNT, YYREEE (reference sequence). CDR3 DNA: TGTGCCAGCAGGCCCACACAGGTCACCGGGGAGCTGTTTTTT. It translates to CASRPTQVTGELFF.

With regard to this clone: Other DNA sequences in this specimen translate into the identical CDR3. V and J are TRBV28 and TRBJ2-7; 8 bases align to TRBD2. The CDR3 is 13 residues long. Germline loops: CDR1 MDHEN, CDR2 SYDVKM. Unmatched junction bases numbered 0, after V lost 5 bases and J lost 0 bases. As DNA, the CDR3 is TGTGCCAGCAGTCGGGGGGGCTCCTACGAGCAGTACTTC. Its translation: CASSRGGSYEQYF.

J is TRBJ2-7 and V is TRBV7-8; 8 bases agree with TRBD2. Per the germline V gene, CDR1 is SGHVS and CDR2 is FQNEAQ. The CDR3 runs to 16 residues. Trimming at V came to 5 bases and at J to 6 bases, leaving 15 bases not matched to a gene. The CDR3 DNA sequence: TGTGCCAGCAGCCACATGGCTAGCGGGTTTTCACGCGAGCAGTACTTC. As protein: CASSHMASGFSREQYF.

The J gene is TRBJ2-3, the V gene TRBV15; D ambiguous. V was shortened by 1 base and J by 4 bases, with 6 bases between the two germline ends. This CDR3 has 13 residues. In germline, CDR1 is LNHNV, CDR2 YYDKDF (reference sequence). CDR3 amino acids: CATSRGHPDTQYF. The CDR3 DNA reads as TGTGCCACCAGCAGAGGGCACCCAGATACGCAGTATTTT.

This rearrangement joins TRBV6-6 to TRBJ1-5; the D is unclear. Germline CDR1 MNHNY, CDR2 SVGAGI (reference sequence). This CDR3 region has 13 residues. V shed 1 base and J shed 7 bases, with 8 bases lying between them. The CDR3 protein is CASSYLGRQPQHF. CDR3 nucleotides: TGTGCCAGCAGTTACTTGGGTAGGCAGCCCCAGCATTTT.

The chain combines TRBV27 with TRBJ1-1; no reliable D call. The CDR3 is 14 amino acids. The V end was cut by 3 bases, the J end by 1 base, with 9 bases between. The germline V gene has CDR1 MNHEY and CDR2 SMNVEV (reference sequence). The CDR3 bases are TGTGCCAGCAGTTTGTTTCCAGGGAACACTGAAGCTTTCTTT. The encoded protein is CASSLFPGNTEAFF.

This clone was counted once. J is TRBJ1-5 and V is TRBV20-1; D gene unclear. The CDR3 totals 13 residues. The V and J ends lost 3 bases and 6 bases respectively, with 12 bases between them. Germline V gives CDR1 DFQATT, CDR2 SNEGSKA (reference sequence). CDR3 protein: CSASGQAGQPQHF. Here the CDR3 DNA reads TGCAGTGCTAGTGGGCAGGCGGGTCAGCCCCAGCATTTT.

The chain employs TRBV4-1 and TRBJ1-2; TRBD1 is a possible D gene (5 bases). The V gene's germline CDR1 is MGHRA and CDR2 YSYEKL. The CDR3 loop spans 15 amino acids. Trimming shortened V by 0 bases and J by 2 bases, and 10 bases separated the two germline ends. The CDR3 nucleotides read TGCGCCAGCAGCCAAGACCGGACATCGAACTATGGCTACACCTTC. It translates to CASSQDRTSNYGYTF.

The V gene is TRBV13, the J gene TRBJ1-5; no clear D gene. Trimming took 3 bases from V and 7 from J, leaving 7 bases between them. The CDR3 covers 12 residues. The germline CDR1 and CDR2 sequences are PRHDT and FYEKMQ (reference sequence). The CDR3 reads CASSFREQPQHF. The CDR3 DNA reads as TGTGCCAGCAGCTTCCGGGAACAGCCCCAGCATTTT.

V is TRBV5-3 and J is TRBJ1-2; D not resolved. TRBV5-3 is an ORF; its function is uncertain. The CDR3 runs to 19 residues. V shed 0 bases and J shed 3 bases, with 24 bases lying between them. The CDR3 loop reads CARSLGQTFPYRFDYGYTF. The CDR3 DNA reads TGTGCCAGAAGCTTGGGCCAGACATTTCCCTACCGTTTCGACTATGGCTACACCTTC.

The chain recombines TRBV9 with TRBJ2-3; no definite D call. CDR1 and CDR2 from the germline V gene are SGDLS and YYNGEE. V shed 1 base and J shed 8 bases, with 11 bases lying between them. CDR3 length equals 13 residues. Here the CDR3 DNA reads TGTGCCAGCAGCGTAACCAGCGTTGGTACGCAGTATTTT. This encodes CASSVTSVGTQYF.

The chain employs TRBV7-9 and TRBJ1-4; 10 bases map to TRBD1. Per germline, CDR1 SEHNR and CDR2 FQNEAQ (reference sequence). The CDR3 is made up of 17 amino acids. The V gene end was trimmed by 6 bases and the J gene end by 2 bases; junction bases not matched to a gene: 9. CDR3 amino acids: CASSLRQGAATNEKLFF. As DNA, the CDR3 is TGTGCCAGCAGTCTCAGACAGGGGGCGGCTACTAATGAAAAACTGTTTTTT.

J is TRBJ2-1 and V is TRBV28; tentative D call: TRBD2 (8 bases). Germline assignment: CDR1 MDHEN and CDR2 SYDVKM. The V gene lost 6 bases and the J gene lost 7 bases, with 13 bases spanning the gap. This CDR3 has 13 residues. The CDR3 DNA reads TGTGCCAGCAGCAGCGGGGGACAGAATGAGCAGTTCTTC. This encodes CASSSGGQNEQFF.

The chain employs TRBV12-3 or TRBV12-4 and TRBJ2-3; D is undetermined. CDR3 length equals 13 residues. V lost 4 bases and J 6 bases, leaving 11 bases between the germline ends. In nucleotides, the CDR3 is TGTGCCAGCAGTTCGGGTAGCTCGGATACGCAGTATTTT. Amino acid sequence: CASSSGSSDTQYF.

The chain uses TRBV27 and TRBJ2-1; D is unresolved. Germline CDR1 MNHEY, CDR2 SMNVEV (reference sequence). V dropped 5 bases and J dropped 6 bases, with 11 bases sitting between them. The CDR3 contains 13 residues. The CDR3 sequence: CASSPRATNEQFF. In DNA form, the CDR3 reads TGTGCCAGCAGTCCCCGGGCGACCAATGAGCAGTTCTTC.

This chain joins TRBV20-1 and TRBJ2-7; D uncertain. Germline V gene sequence: CDR1 DFQATT, CDR2 SNEGSKA (reference sequence). The V end was cut by 2 bases, the J end by 3 bases, with 5 bases between. The CDR3 is 11 residues long. Written as DNA, the CDR3 is TGCAGTGCTAGAAGTGACTACGAGCAGTACTTC. It codes for CSARSDYEQYF.

The chain's CDR3 is CASSHTETQYF. CDR3 coding DNA: TGTGCCAGCAGCCATACAGAGACCCAGTACTTC. V gene TRBV7-8 combines with J gene TRBJ2-5; D not resolved. CDR1 is SGHVS, CDR2 FQNEAQ, per germline. The CDR3 sequence is 11 residues long. V was clipped by 5 bases and J by 4 bases, with 5 bases between them.

The chain links TRBV6-1 to TRBJ1-4; 8 nucleotides align to TRBD1. V gave up 1 base and J gave up 14 bases; unmatched junction bases: 6. In germline, CDR1 is MNHNS, CDR2 SASEGT. This CDR3 comprises 13 residues. The CDR3 sequence: CASSEGTGLTLFF. The CDR3 bases are TGTGCCAGCAGTGAAGGGACAGGGCTCACGCTGTTTTTT.

CDR3 region: CASRQTGSSYNEQFF. In DNA, the CDR3 is TGTGCCAGCAGACAGACAGGTAGCTCCTACAATGAGCAGTTCTTC. The chain has TRBV7-2 and TRBJ2-1; possible D gene TRBD1, 6 bases. CDR3 length equals 15 residues. Germline V gives CDR1 SGHTA, CDR2 FQGNSA. Trimming shortened V by 6 bases and J by 0 bases, and 12 bases separated the two germline ends. The whole variable domain, filled in from reference TRBV7-2 and TRBJ2-1, reads GAGVSQSPSNKVTEKGKDVELRCDPISGHTALYWYRQSLGQGLEFLIYFQGNSAPDKSGLPSDRFSAERTGGSVSTLTIQRTQQEDSAVYLCASRQTGSSYNEQFFGPGTRLTVL.

The chain is built from TRBV27 and TRBJ2-1; 11 nucleotides match TRBD1. The CDR3 has 15 residues. CDR1 and CDR2 (germline): MNHEY, SMNVEV (reference sequence). J was trimmed by 8 bases and V by 2 bases; bases with no gene match: 5. CDR3 nucleotides: TGTGCCAGCAGTTTAAAAGGACAGGGGGCATATGAGCAGTTCTTC. It specifies CASSLKGQGAYEQFF.

The CDR3 nucleotides read TGTGCCAGCAGCCCGTCAGCGGGAGGGCCTTGGGAGCTGTTTTTT. As protein: CASSPSAGGPWELFF. The rearrangement joins TRBV11-2 to TRBJ2-2, with 10 bases that match TRBD2. V gave up 5 bases and J gave up 9 bases; unmatched junction bases: 9. Germline V gene lookup returns CDR1 SGHAT and CDR2 FQNNGV. The CDR3 runs 15 residues. The full variable domain, its missing parts supplied by reference TRBV11-2 and TRBJ2-2, is EAGVAQSPRYKIIEKRQSVAFWCNPISGHATLYWYQQILGQGPKLLIQFQNNGVVDDSQLPKDRFSAERLKGVDSTLKIQPAKLEDSAVYLCASSPSAGGPWELFFGEGSRLTVL.